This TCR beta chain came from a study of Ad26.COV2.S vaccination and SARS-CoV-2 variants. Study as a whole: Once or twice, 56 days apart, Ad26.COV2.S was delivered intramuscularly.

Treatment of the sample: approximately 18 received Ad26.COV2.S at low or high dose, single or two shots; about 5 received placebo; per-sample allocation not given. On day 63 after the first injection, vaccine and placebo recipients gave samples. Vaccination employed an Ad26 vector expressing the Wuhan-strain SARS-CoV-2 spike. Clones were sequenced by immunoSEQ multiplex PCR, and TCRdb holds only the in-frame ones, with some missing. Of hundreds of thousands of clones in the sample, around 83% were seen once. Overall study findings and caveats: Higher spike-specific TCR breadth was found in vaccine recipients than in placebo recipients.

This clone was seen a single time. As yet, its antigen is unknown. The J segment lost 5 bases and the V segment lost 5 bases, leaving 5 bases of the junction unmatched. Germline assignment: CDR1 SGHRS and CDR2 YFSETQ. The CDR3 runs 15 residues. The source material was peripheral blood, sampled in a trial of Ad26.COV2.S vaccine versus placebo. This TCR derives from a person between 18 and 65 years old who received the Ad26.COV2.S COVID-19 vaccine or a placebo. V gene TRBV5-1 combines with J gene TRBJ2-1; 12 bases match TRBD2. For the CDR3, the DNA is TGCGCCAGCAGAACTAGCGGGGGGCGGAACAATGAGCAGTTCTTC. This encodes CASRTSGGRNNEQFF.